This T cell receptor beta chain derives from a study of graft-versus-host responses after intestinal transplantation. As for the study in general: Multivisceral, liver-intestinal, or isolated intestinal transplants were performed in recipients. Anti-thymocyte globulin served as induction for all recipients, who then took tacrolimus and steroids for approximately 3 years. General observations from the study: Subjects displaying graft-donor T cell macrochimerism possessed elevated graft-versus-host to host-versus-graft clonal ratios inside allografts. Declining HvG levels early post-transplant were linked to peak circulating GvH clone levels.

The CDR3 length is 15 residues. Germline assignment: CDR1 SGDLS and CDR2 YYNGEE. A note on this clone: Its antigen is currently unknown. One end of the junction does not line up with germline, which may come from a read error.

Measured with immunoSEQ multiplex PCR; TCRdb has only the in-frame clones, and not every one. Here the sample spans 130,000 to 150,000 clones, roughly 91% being singletons. The sequences come from unstimulated CD4+ T cells sorted from spleen or lymph node cells, collected before intestinal transplant. The chain links TRBV9 to TRBJ1-1; the match to TRBD1 covers 7 bases. This receptor was taken from a human donor who received an intestinal transplant. The CDR3 DNA reads as TGTGCCGGCAGCGTAGGGGGACAGCTGAACACTGAAGCTTTCTTT. Translating it yields CAGSVGGQLNTEAFF.